This T cell receptor (beta chain) was profiled in a study of CD8 T cells in ankylosing spondylitis. Overall study findings and caveats: Reportedly, matched ankylosing spondylitis synovial fluid was significantly enriched for disease-linked clones. Within peripheral blood, clones linked to disease were CD8+ and relatively rare.

Deletions cut 0 bases from V and 8 bases from J, with 12 bases between. Germline V CDR1 and CDR2: LGHNA, YNFKEQ. This CDR3 comprises 14 residues. A quantitative 5'-RACE method, one with molecular barcodes, was used to make TCR beta libraries. TCRdb independently ran MiXCR on the 5' RACE reads; one entry per CDR3 protein. The sample yields a few hundred thousand distinct CDR3 sequences, roughly 10% seen once. This clonotype was found many times. The antigen is undetermined. The J gene is TRBJ2-3, the V gene TRBV4-2; D gene unclear. The origin of this receptor is a male donor with ankylosing spondylitis or in good health (not recorded which). Sequencing was carried out using blood, either unsorted or a sorted T cell fraction (not recorded which). This CDR3 is CASSQESTGRTQYF. The CDR3 DNA sequence: TGTGCCAGCAGCCAAGAATCGACGGGTCGTACGCAGTATTTT.